This T cell receptor (beta chain) was sequenced during a study of T cell changes during pregnancy in multiple sclerosis. Germline V gives CDR1 MNHNS, CDR2 SASEGT. The CDR3 has 15 residues. With 3 bases clipped from V and 8 bases from J, the junction kept 10 bases outside the gene matches. Clones were read by immunoSEQ multiplex PCR, and TCRdb kept only the in-frame ones, dropping some. The table lists fewer than 65,000 clones, around 90% of them singletons. The starting material was CD4+ T cells from peripheral blood mononuclear cells, obtained in the first trimester of pregnancy. The clonotype originates from a female donor with multiple sclerosis, enrolled in a pregnancy study. The gene calls are TRBV6-1 and TRBJ1-2; 9 bases are shared with TRBD1. The CDR3 reads CASSEGQGGIVGYTF. CDR3 DNA: TGTGCCAGCAGTGAGGGACAGGGCGGAATCGTCGGCTACACCTTC.